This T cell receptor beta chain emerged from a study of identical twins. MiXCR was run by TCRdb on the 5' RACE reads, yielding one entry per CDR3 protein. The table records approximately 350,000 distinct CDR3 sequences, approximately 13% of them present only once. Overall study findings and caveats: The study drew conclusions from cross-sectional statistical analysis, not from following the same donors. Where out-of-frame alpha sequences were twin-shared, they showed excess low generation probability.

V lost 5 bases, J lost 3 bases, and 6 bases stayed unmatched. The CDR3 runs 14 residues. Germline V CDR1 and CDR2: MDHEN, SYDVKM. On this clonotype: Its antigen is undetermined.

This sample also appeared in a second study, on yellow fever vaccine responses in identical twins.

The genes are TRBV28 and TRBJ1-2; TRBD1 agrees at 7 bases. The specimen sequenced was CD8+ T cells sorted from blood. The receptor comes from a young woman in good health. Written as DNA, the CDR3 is TGTGCCAGCAGTCTAAGACAGGGTGACTATGGCTACACCTTC. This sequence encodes CASSLRQGDYGYTF.